Included here is one T cell receptor beta chain sequence, with context. Germline V gives CDR1 LGHNA, CDR2 YNFKEQ. The CDR3 contains 16 residues. J lost 2 bases, V lost 5 bases, and 11 bases had no gene match. These data belong to a study of blood T cell repertoires in COVID-19. Sequencing was performed with immunoSEQ multiplex PCR; in TCRdb, only in-frame clones are kept and a portion is missing. The sample holds 310,000 or so clones; around nine tenths are singletons and the top ten take 5.5% to 7%. What the recovered Cohort 3 donors had was two negative PCRs, clearance, or symptom resolution. The TCR sequence derives from a woman aged 40 to 55 who had recovered from COVID-19. The chain carries TRBV4-2 and TRBJ1-2; the match to TRBD1 covers 7 bases. The sequenced sample consisted of PBMCs or T cells enriched from blood (not recorded which). CDR3 coding DNA: TGTGCCAGCAGCACACCTCGGACAGGCCTCAACTATGGCTACACCTTC. The encoded protein is CASSTPRTGLNYGYTF.